Shown below are 10 T cell receptor beta chains from a single sample sequenced in a study of T-cell memory formation after mild COVID-19. MiXCR, run by TCRdb on the 5' RACE reads, gives a single entry per CDR3 protein. The table shows 270,000 or so distinct CDR3 sequences, with approximately 19% occurring only once. The sequencing input was PBMCs or a T cell subset sorted from them (not recorded which). The origin of the receptors is a man aged 18 to 30 who had mild COVID-19 (a few samples of this study predate the infection). Cell type and time point are not known.

This clonotype was seen only a few times. The CDR3 is CASSLETGGKGDTQYF. DNA for the CDR3: TGCGCCAGCAGCTTGGAAACAGGGGGCAAGGGAGATACGCAGTATTTT. The chain employs TRBV5-1 and TRBJ2-3; 9 bases fit TRBD1. CDR3 size: 16 residues. Trimming at V came to 0 bases and at J to 5 bases, leaving 7 bases not matched to a gene. The germline V gene encodes CDR1 SGHRS and CDR2 YFSETQ.

This rearrangement joins TRBV4-1 to TRBJ2-2, with D possibly being TRBD2 (5 bases). Germline V gene sequence: CDR1 MGHRA, CDR2 YSYEKL. V was pared by 1 base and J by 5 bases, with 11 bases between. This CDR3 contains 15 residues. The CDR3 sequence: CASSQAPGFTGELFF. The CDR3 DNA sequence: TGCGCCAGCAGCCAAGCGCCGGGGTTTACCGGGGAGCTGTTTTTT.

This clonotype was detected ten times or more. This chain joins TRBV5-8 and TRBJ1-2, with TRBD1 as a possible D gene (6 bases). Germline V CDR1 and CDR2: SGHTS, YDEGEE. This CDR3 contains 13 residues. Trimming removed 2 bases from V and 4 bases from J, with 9 bases in between. The CDR3 reads CASSFGRGYGYTF. For the CDR3, the DNA is TGTGCCAGCAGCTTTGGCAGGGGCTATGGCTACACCTTC.

V usage is TRBV12-3 or TRBV12-4 and J usage is TRBJ2-3, with D uncertain. V lost 6 bases and J lost 0, with 7 bases in between. The CDR3 is 13 amino acids. This chain's CDR3 is CASSTPSTDTQYF. Here the CDR3 DNA reads TGTGCCAGCAGCACGCCGAGCACAGATACGCAGTATTTT.

V gene TRBV4-1 combines with J gene TRBJ1-1; D unresolved. The length of the CDR3 is 16 residues. The germline V gene encodes CDR1 MGHRA and CDR2 YSYEKL. Trimming took 1 base from V and 1 from J, leaving 13 bases between them. CDR3 nucleotides: TGCGCCAGCAGCCAAGTTTCTCCCCTCTCGAACACTGAAGCTTTCTTT. Its translation: CASSQVSPLSNTEAFF.

This clonotype has a handful of counts. This chain uses TRBV29-1 with TRBJ1-1; D call uncertain. This CDR3 is built from 16 residues. The V gene lost 4 bases and the J gene lost 9 bases, with 27 bases spanning the gap. Germline lookup yields CDR1 SQVTM and CDR2 ANQGSEA. The CDR3 nucleotides read TGCAGCGTTGTACTAGTAGGGCCTACCCAACCCCGACAAGCTTTCTTT. It encodes CSVVLVGPTQPRQAFF.

DNA of the CDR3: TGTGCCAGCAGCTTAGAGCTGGGGGGCCCCGGGGAGCTGTTTTTT. Encoded protein: CASSLELGGPGELFF. This chain links TRBV7-2 with TRBJ2-2, with D perhaps TRBD1 or TRBD2 (6 bases each). Looked up from germline, CDR1 is SGHTA and CDR2 is FQGNSA. Trimming took off 1 base at V and 6 bases at J, with 12 bases between the two ends. The CDR3 loop spans 15 amino acids.

The chain combines TRBV10-3 with TRBJ2-3, with D perhaps given as TRBD1 or TRBD2 (6 bases each). The germline gives CDR1 ENHRY, CDR2 SYGVKD. The CDR3 length is 14 residues. The DNA for the CDR3 is TGTGCTACCGGCGAACAGGGCGGGGAAGATACGCAGTATTTT. As protein: CATGEQGGEDTQYF.

There are a few counts of this clonotype. The chain recombines TRBV7-9 with TRBJ2-7; D not resolved. The CDR3 runs 13 residues. Trimming took 5 bases from V and 6 from J, leaving 14 bases between them. Germline V lookup: CDR1 SEHNR, CDR2 FQNEAQ (reference sequence). The CDR3 is CASSPNPLIEQYF. CDR3 sequence (DNA): TGTGCCAGCAGCCCAAACCCTCTTATCGAGCAGTACTTC.

In this sample, this clonotype turned up many times. The chain carries TRBV27 and TRBJ2-3; 15 bases line up with TRBD2. Trimming cost V 4 bases and J 7 bases; bases outside gene matches: 9. Germline loops: CDR1 MNHEY, CDR2 SMNVEV (reference sequence). The CDR3 is 17 amino acids. CDR3 DNA sequence: TGTGCCAGCAGTTCCCCTTGGACTAGCGGGGGGGGTTATACGCAGTATTTT. Translated: CASSSPWTSGGGYTQYF.